The 13 T cell receptor beta chains below come from one sample, sequenced in a study of human T cells and chemical hapten exposure. Time point given: pre-sensitization, week 0. The treatment was: therapeutic diphenylcyclopropenone sensitization with weekly scalp DPC. A single record per CDR3 protein comes from TCRdb applying MiXCR to the RACE reads. The table lists around 60,000 distinct CDR3 sequences, roughly 6.7% of them singletons. Specimen: whole blood, collected in connection with sensitization to the hapten diphenylcyclopropenone (DPC). All receptors derive from a woman in her 30s with alopecia areata. Some clones in this sample may be carry-over from other donors' samples.

This clonotype was recorded only once. This may come from a read error, since a much larger clone is one base off. The V and J genes are TRBV15 and TRBJ1-2; TRBD1 matches at 8 bases. Germline-derived CDR1 and CDR2 are LNHNV and YYDKDF (reference sequence). The CDR3 runs to 13 residues. The CDR3 coding sequence is TGTGCCACCAGCAGACCGACAGGGGATGGCCACACCTTC. Residues: CATSRPTGDGHTF.

In its sample, this clonotype was seen many times. The chain links TRBV6-5 to TRBJ1-4; no definite D call. V lost 2 bases and J 4 bases, leaving 11 bases between the germline ends. This CDR3 region has 15 residues. Germline values: CDR1 MNHEY, CDR2 SVGAGI. CDR3 protein: CASSYGPGFNEKLFF. CDR3 in DNA: TGTGCCAGCAGTTACGGGCCCGGATTTAATGAAAAACTGTTTTTT.

This clonotype was recorded at least ten times. The chain is built from TRBV7-2 and TRBJ2-2; 9 bases align to TRBD2. V was pared by 5 bases and J by 6 bases, with 10 bases of the junction left unmatched. CDR3 size: 16 residues. Germline-derived CDR1 and CDR2 are SGHTA and FQGNSA. CDR3 sequence reads: CASSLNSGGGAGELFF. The CDR3 coding sequence is TGTGCCAGCAGCCTTAATAGCGGGGGAGGCGCCGGGGAGCTGTTTTTT. The full variable domain, completed using reference TRBV7-2 and TRBJ2-2, is GAGVSQSPSNKVTEKGKDVELRCDPISGHTALYWYRQSLGQGLEFLIYFQGNSAPDKSGLPSDRFSAERTGGSVSTLTIQRTQQEDSAVYLCASSLNSGGGAGELFFGEGSRLTVL.

This clonotype has at least ten counts. This chain uses TRBV5-1 with TRBJ1-1; D gene unclear. Between the trimmed V and J ends, which lost 4 bases and 1 base, there was a span of 11 bases. This CDR3 contains 14 residues. Germline lookup yields CDR1 SGHRS and CDR2 YFSETQ. The CDR3 DNA sequence: TGCGCCAGCAGCCCCCGTACACCGAACACTGAAGCTTTCTTT. Protein: CASSPRTPNTEAFF.

With respect to this clonotype: At one of its ends the junction is not consistent with the germline gene, which may arise from a read error. The V call is TRBV20-1, the J call TRBJ1-5, with a tentative D call TRBD1 (6 bases). The CDR3 consists of 15 residues. The germline gives CDR1 DFQATT, CDR2 SNEGSKA (reference sequence). The CDR3 bases are TGCAGTGCTTACCGGGGGCTAGGGAGCAATCAGCCCCAGCGTTTT. Amino acids: CSAYRGLGSNQPQRF.

This clonotype was counted ten times or more. The CDR3 coding sequence is TGTGCCAGCAGCCCCCTGACTAGCGGGGGGGCGATCACCGGGGAGCTGTTTTTT. Amino acids: CASSPLTSGGAITGELFF. The chain uses TRBV5-6 and TRBJ2-2; 14 positions match TRBD2. Germline loops: CDR1 SGHDT, CDR2 YYEEEE. V lost 4 bases and J lost 4; bases outside the gene matches: 9. This CDR3 has 18 amino acids.

This clonotype has just a few counts. This sequence joins TRBV3-1 and TRBJ1-6; D is ambiguous. V lost 4 bases and J 4 bases, leaving 11 bases between the germline ends. CDR1 and CDR2 from the germline V gene are LGHDT and YNNKEL (reference sequence). There are 15 residues in the CDR3. CDR3 protein: CASSPQGIYNSPLHF. The CDR3 DNA follows: TGTGCCAGCAGCCCCCAAGGGATTTATAATTCACCCCTCCACTTT.

This clonotype showed up many times. V usage is TRBV9 and J usage is TRBJ1-2; D may be TRBD1 (6 bases). The V end was cut by 3 bases, the J end by 3 bases, with 12 bases between. The germline V gene encodes CDR1 SGDLS and CDR2 YYNGEE. This CDR3 contains 14 residues. CDR3 nucleotide sequence: TGTGCCAGCAGCGAACAGGGTACCTACTATGGCTACACCTTC. Its translation is CASSEQGTYYGYTF.

This clonotype came up many times. The genes are TRBV5-1 and TRBJ2-3; D is ambiguous. In germline, CDR1 is SGHRS, CDR2 YFSETQ. Trimming pared 5 bases from V and 0 bases from J, leaving 7 bases between. The CDR3 loop spans 13 amino acids. CDR3 nucleotide sequence: TGCGCCAGCAGAGTGTCCAGCACAGATACGCAGTATTTT. Residues: CASRVSSTDTQYF.

This clonotype was recorded at least ten times. The rearrangement joins TRBV7-2 to TRBJ2-6; D may match TRBD1 or TRBD2 (5 bases each). V lost 5 bases and J 2 bases, leaving 16 bases between the germline ends. Per germline, CDR1 SGHTA and CDR2 FQGNSA. The CDR3 consists of 17 residues. The CDR3 loop reads CASSPRQMGAGANVLTF. CDR3 DNA: TGTGCCAGCAGCCCCAGGCAGATGGGGGCTGGGGCCAACGTCCTGACTTTC.

The chain couples TRBV4-1 to TRBJ1-1, with D possibly TRBD1 on 6 matching bases. CDR1 and CDR2 (germline): MGHRA, YSYEKL. The V gene lost 4 bases and the J gene lost 3 bases, with 21 bases spanning the gap. This CDR3 comprises 17 residues. CDR3 coding DNA: TGCGCCAGCAGCCTGAGTATAGGGGGGCCGGGGGACACTGAAGCTTTCTTT. Translation: CASSLSIGGPGDTEAFF.

This clonotype occurred many times. The chain links TRBV5-1 to TRBJ2-4; D is perhaps TRBD1 (6 bases). CDR1 and CDR2 (germline): SGHRS, YFSETQ. Deletions cut 0 bases from V and 9 bases from J, with 16 bases between. The CDR3 is 15 residues long. CDR3 DNA sequence: TGCGCCAGCAGCTTGGTTGCAGGGGAGTCTGTCATTCAGTACTTC. It translates to CASSLVAGESVIQYF. Based on the CDR3 plus reference TRBV5-1 and TRBJ2-4, the full variable domain is KAGVTQTPRYLIKTRGQQVTLSCSPISGHRSVSWYQQTPGQGLQFLFEYFSETQRNKGNFPGRFSGRQFSNSRSEMNVSTLELGDSALYLCASSLVAGESVIQYFGAGTRLSVL.

This clonotype was seen repeatedly, ten times or more. The chain employs TRBV20-1 and TRBJ1-5; D possibly corresponds to TRBD1 (5 bases). The length of the CDR3 is 14 residues. V lost 5 bases and J 3 bases, leaving 14 bases between the germline ends. The germline V gene has CDR1 DFQATT and CDR2 SNEGSKA (reference sequence). This chain's CDR3 is CSASQVAANQPQHF. The DNA for the CDR3 is TGCAGTGCTTCACAGGTTGCCGCCAATCAGCCCCAGCATTTT.